One and the same sample provided the 13 T cell receptor beta chains below, sequenced in a study of shared clonotypes between healthy human individuals. Some clones are missing from TCRdb's copy, which holds only in-frame ones; the method was immunoSEQ multiplex PCR. The repertoire holds more than 400,000 clones, with 96% as singletons. Source material: naive CD4+ T cells sorted from blood. Subset indicated: CD45RA+ positively selected. The receptors originated from a woman aged 25 to 39 in good health.

The chain carries TRBV7-9 and TRBJ1-1; D is ambiguous. This CDR3 spans 15 amino acids. V lost 1 base and J 4 bases, leaving 13 bases between the germline ends. Looked up from germline, CDR1 is SEHNR and CDR2 is FQNEAQ (reference sequence). CDR3 sequence (DNA): TGTGCCAGCAGCTTAGGGCCGCCTCGGAGCACTGAAGCTTTCTTT. This gives the protein CASSLGPPRSTEAFF.

As concerns this clone: Other DNA sequences in the sample encode the same CDR3. The J gene is TRBJ1-5, the V gene TRBV29-1, with 8 bases fitting TRBD1. Trimming removed 4 bases from V and 4 bases from J; junction bases left unmatched: 0. The germline V gene encodes CDR1 SQVTM and CDR2 ANQGSEA. This CDR3 has 12 amino acids. The CDR3 sequence is CSVGTGNQPQHF. CDR3 DNA sequence: TGCAGCGTTGGGACAGGGAATCAGCCCCAGCATTTT.

The chain joins TRBV7-9 to TRBJ1-4, with D perhaps matching TRBD1 (5 bases). The V end lost 1 base, the J end lost 6 bases, and 15 bases lay between the germline ends. Germline lookup yields CDR1 SEHNR and CDR2 FQNEAQ (reference sequence). This CDR3 contains 16 residues. The DNA of the CDR3 is TGTGCCAGCAGCTTAGTTTTGTCTGGGGGGGATGAAAAACTGTTTTTT. Encoded protein: CASSLVLSGGDEKLFF.

V and J are TRBV28 and TRBJ1-6; D remains unclear. The germline V gene has CDR1 MDHEN and CDR2 SYDVKM. The CDR3 covers 16 residues. Trimming left V 1 base short and J 7 bases short, with 14 bases between. The CDR3 DNA reads as TGTGCCAGCAGTTTATTTAGGGATTCTGCGAATTCACCCCTCCACTTT. It yields the protein CASSLFRDSANSPLHF.

This clone was seen just once. In nucleotides, the CDR3 is TGCGCCAGCAGCTACGGCCACGGTGGAAACACCATATATTTT. The encoded protein is CASSYGHGGNTIYF. The genes are TRBV5-1 and TRBJ1-3; D not resolved. The germline CDR1 and CDR2 sequences are SGHRS and YFSETQ. Trimming removed 3 bases at V and 3 bases at J, with 10 bases between. CDR3 length: 14 residues.

V gene TRBV7-2 combines with J gene TRBJ1-1, with a weak D call TRBD1 (6 bases). This CDR3 has 13 residues. Germline values: CDR1 SGHTA, CDR2 FQGNSA. V gave up 5 bases and J gave up 5 bases, with 12 bases separating them. CDR3 nucleotides: TGTGCCAGCAGCACATACAGGGCGACTGAAGCTTTCTTT. Translated, it gives CASSTYRATEAFF. Full variable domain (missing parts from reference TRBV7-2 and TRBJ1-1): GAGVSQSPSNKVTEKGKDVELRCDPISGHTALYWYRQSLGQGLEFLIYFQGNSAPDKSGLPSDRFSAERTGGSVSTLTIQRTQQEDSAVYLCASSTYRATEAFFGQGTRLTVV.

This clone was seen once. The chain links TRBV27 to TRBJ2-5; 7 positions agree with TRBD1. Judging by the DNA end, TRBJ2-7 fits better; the J call may be wrong. The CDR3 sequence is 14 residues long. The germline gives CDR1 MNHEY, CDR2 SMNVEV (reference sequence). Here the CDR3 reads CASSTDRSTYEQYF. The CDR3 nucleotides read TGTGCCAGCAGTACGGACAGGAGTACCTACGAGCAGTACTTC.

V and J are TRBV29-1 and TRBJ2-5; 7 positions agree with TRBD1. There are 14 residues in the CDR3. V shed 7 bases, J shed 2 bases, and the junction held 10 bases outside the gene matches. Germline V CDR1 and CDR2: SQVTM, ANQGSEA. Written as DNA, the CDR3 is TGCAGCGCTGTCGATCCCAGGGGGCAAGAGACCCAGTACTTC. Its protein product is CSAVDPRGQETQYF.

CDR3 residues: CASRTISQGEKLFF. The CDR3 nucleotides read TGTGCCAGCAGAACGATTTCACAGGGGGAAAAACTGTTTTTT. The chain combines TRBV28 with TRBJ1-4; 7 bases align to TRBD1. Germline lookup yields CDR1 MDHEN and CDR2 SYDVKM. The CDR3 loop spans 14 amino acids. V was clipped by 6 bases and J by 8 bases; unmatched bases: 9.

The V gene is TRBV6-1, the J gene TRBJ2-7; 13 bases are shared with TRBD2. This CDR3 is 17 amino acids long. The V and J ends lost 3 bases and 2 bases, in that order; junction bases with no gene match: 7. Germline V gives CDR1 MNHNS, CDR2 SASEGT. In DNA, the CDR3 is TGTGCCAGCAGTGACCGGACTAGCGGGAGCCTCCCCTACGAGCAGTACTTC. It yields the protein CASSDRTSGSLPYEQYF.

The chain carries TRBV9 and TRBJ2-5; TRBD1 aligns across 10 bases. The CDR3 consists of 17 residues. V was clipped by 0 bases and J by 3 bases; unmatched bases: 8. In germline, CDR1 is SGDLS, CDR2 YYNGEE. CDR3 sequence: CASSVGQRDRGEETQYF. In DNA, the CDR3 is TGTGCCAGCAGCGTAGGTCAACGGGACAGGGGCGAAGAGACCCAGTACTTC.

The rearrangement links TRBV11-1 to TRBJ1-3; no definite D call. CDR1 is SGHAT and CDR2 is FQDESV in the germline V gene (reference sequence). V was trimmed by 2 bases and J by 0 bases, leaving 8 bases between them. The CDR3 spans 15 residues. The CDR3, as DNA: TGTGCCAGCAGCTTACAGAGCTACTCTGGAAACACCATATATTTT. Protein sequence: CASSLQSYSGNTIYF.

The chain employs TRBV5-4 and TRBJ2-5, with a possible D match to TRBD2 (5 bases). The CDR3 has 18 residues. Trimming took off 5 bases at V and 2 bases at J, with 25 bases between the two ends. Germline assignment: CDR1 SGHNT and CDR2 YYREEE (reference sequence). Here the CDR3 reads CASSPTLWGASGQETQYF. CDR3 nucleotides: TGTGCCAGCAGTCCAACTCTCTGGGGAGCGTCTGGGCAAGAGACCCAGTACTTC.